A single sample gave rise to the 10 T cell receptor beta chains below, sequenced in a study of blood T cell repertoires in COVID-19. TCRdb keeps only in-frame clones here, not all; method: immunoSEQ multiplex PCR. Of roughly 460,000 clones detected, approximately 90% appear once; the ten largest clones hold 0.65% to 1%. The sequencing input was peripheral blood. These receptor sequences come from a man between 18 and 35 years old with COVID-19, enrolled during active disease.

This clone was picked up a small number of times. The V and J genes are TRBV7-8 and TRBJ2-3, with 7 nucleotides matching TRBD1. The CDR3 is made up of 16 amino acids. V gave up 4 bases and J gave up 0 bases; unmatched junction bases: 7. CDR1 and CDR2 (germline): SGHVS, FQNEAQ. CDR3: CASSSADRVSTDTQYF. CDR3 DNA: TGTGCCAGCAGCTCCGCCGACAGGGTGAGCACAGATACGCAGTATTTT.

The chain has TRBV19 and TRBJ2-7, with 8 bases identical to TRBD2. Looked up from germline, CDR1 is LNHDA and CDR2 is SQIVND (reference sequence). The CDR3 is made up of 14 amino acids. Trimming cost V 5 bases and J 1 base; bases outside gene matches: 4. DNA for the CDR3: TGTGCCAGTAGTGCGACTAGCGTGTCCTACGAGCAGTACTTC. Protein: CASSATSVSYEQYF.

The chain couples TRBV19 to TRBJ2-2; 7 bases match TRBD1. Germline V gives CDR1 LNHDA, CDR2 SQIVND (reference sequence). This CDR3 is 14 amino acids long. Trimming took 9 bases from V and 6 from J; bases not matched to a gene: 10. The CDR3 loop is CARLHRGLAGELFF. In nucleotides, the CDR3 is TGTGCCAGACTCCACAGGGGTTTAGCCGGGGAGCTGTTTTTT.

The V gene is TRBV25-1, the J gene TRBJ2-3; 11 nucleotides line up with TRBD2. Germline V lookup: CDR1 MGHDK, CDR2 SYGVNS. With 8 bases clipped from V and 3 bases from J, the junction kept 10 bases outside the gene matches. This CDR3 has 16 residues. CDR3 loop: CASGRWLAGGTDTQYF. CDR3 coding DNA: TGTGCCAGCGGGCGATGGCTAGCGGGGGGAACAGATACGCAGTATTTT.

This sequence joins TRBV9 and TRBJ2-1; possibly TRBD2 for D (6 bases). Germline loops: CDR1 SGDLS, CDR2 YYNGEE. The V end was cut by 6 bases, the J end by 8 bases, with 15 bases between. The CDR3 consists of 13 residues. The CDR3 protein is CASNPGVRDEQFF. Here the CDR3 DNA reads TGTGCCAGCAATCCGGGAGTGCGCGATGAGCAGTTCTTC.

V and J are TRBV30 and TRBJ1-5, with unresolved D. The CDR3 contains 12 residues. CDR1 GTSNPN and CDR2 SVGIG come from the germline V gene (reference sequence). V lost 0 bases and J 7 bases, leaving 7 bases between the germline ends. CDR3 in DNA: TGTGCCTGGAGTGTACTTGCCCAGCCCCAGCATTTT. It translates to CAWSVLAQPQHF.

This clone was seen only once. J is TRBJ2-5 and V is TRBV11-2, with a weak D call TRBD2 (5 bases). The CDR3 extends over 15 amino acids. Germline-derived CDR1 and CDR2 are SGHAT and FQNNGV. The germline V and J ends were trimmed by 1 base and 6 bases, with 15 bases remaining between them. This CDR3 is CASSLVGSPAKTQYF. Written as DNA, the CDR3 is TGTGCCAGCAGCTTAGTTGGGAGCCCCGCGAAGACCCAGTACTTC.

The chain links TRBV11-2 to TRBJ1-6, with TRBD1 as a possible D gene (6 bases). This CDR3 spans 14 amino acids. V lost 3 bases and J lost 10, with 13 bases in between. CDR1 and CDR2 (germline): SGHAT, FQNNGV. The CDR3 sequence: CASSLEYTGSPLHF. The CDR3 DNA reads as TGTGCCAGCAGCTTGGAATACACAGGGTCACCCCTCCACTTT.

This clone came up a few times. The chain joins TRBV5-1 to TRBJ2-7; 9 nucleotides agree with TRBD2. The V gene's germline CDR1 is SGHRS and CDR2 YFSETQ. V was pared by 5 bases and J by 0 bases, with 9 bases of the junction left unmatched. This CDR3 region has 16 residues. The CDR3 here is CASSRSTSGPSYEQYF. The CDR3 DNA reads TGCGCCAGCAGTCGATCGACTAGCGGACCCTCCTACGAGCAGTACTTC.

The chain joins TRBV6-5 to TRBJ1-3; perhaps TRBD1 as D (6 bases). V gave up 0 bases and J gave up 2 bases, with 11 bases separating them. Germline V gene sequence: CDR1 MNHEY, CDR2 SVGAGI. This CDR3 has 16 amino acids. The CDR3 DNA follows: TGTGCCAGCAGTTACTCGGGGGGGGCAACTGGAAACACCATATATTTT. Its protein product is CASSYSGGATGNTIYF.